This TCR beta chain was documented in a study of blood T cell repertoires in COVID-19. Study summary: The United States, Italy and Spain provided the acute and convalescent COVID-19 samples.

This clone was seen only once. As handled by the study authors: Scientists estimated how many nucleated cells there were by amplifying reference gene primers. TCRdb keeps only in-frame clones here, not all; method: immunoSEQ multiplex PCR. The V and J calls and clone size were taken over from that table, and D and trimming were inferred from the DNA. There are over 100,000 clones in the sample; more than 80% occur only once, and approximately 4.5% lies in the top ten. The germline V gene has CDR1 SGHNT and CDR2 YYREEE (reference sequence). This CDR3 contains 16 residues. V gave up 3 bases and J gave up 1 base; unmatched junction bases: 9.

Material: peripheral blood. This sequence joins TRBV5-4 and TRBJ1-2; TRBD1 aligns across 7 bases. The TCR comes from a human donor in a cohort sampled during active COVID-19. The chain's CDR3 is CASSSPSGTVNYGYTF. CDR3 nucleotide sequence: TGTGCCAGCAGCTCACCTTCCGGGACAGTTAACTATGGCTACACCTTC.